This T cell receptor beta chain was identified in a study of metastatic and nonmetastatic thyroid tumors. Overall study context: Malignant thyroid and benign thyroid patients provided blood and tumor or nodule tissue whose repertoires were compared.

The CDR3 covers 14 residues. Trimming took 0 bases from V and 6 from J, leaving 11 bases between them. CDR1 and CDR2 from the germline V gene are SGHVS and FQNEAQ. Patients were all untreated before their thyroid surgery. Overall study results and limits: Reports indicated that malignant thyroid tumors showed significantly higher TCR beta diversity than benign nodules did, in blood and tumor.

As to this clone: Antigen unknown.

TCRdb ran MiXCR on the PCR reads. The table has roughly 30,000 clones, less than 30% seen once. The specimen sequenced was blood. This sequence was found in a female donor with papillary thyroid cancer or a benign thyroid nodule (not recorded which). Some clones in this sample may be carry-over from other donors' samples. The chain combines TRBV7-8 with TRBJ1-1, with D uncertain. The CDR3 DNA is TGTGCCAGCAGCTTAGCTGCCCTTGGGTCTGAAGCTTTCTTT. The encoded protein is CASSLAALGSEAFF. Full variable domain (missing parts from reference TRBV7-8 and TRBJ1-1): GAGVSQSPRYKVAKRGQDVALRCDPISGHVSLFWYQQALGQGPEFLTYFQNEAQLDKSGLPSDRFFAERPEGSVSTLKIQRTQQEDSAVYLCASSLAALGSEAFFGQGTRLTVV.